The 13 T cell receptor beta chains below come from one sample, sequenced in a study of shared clonotypes between healthy human individuals. Clones were sequenced by immunoSEQ multiplex PCR, and TCRdb holds only the in-frame ones, with some missing. The table includes roughly 2,500,000 clones, 93% detected once. Sequencing was carried out using naive CD4+ T cells from PBMCs. Indicated subset: CD45RA+ positively selected. The receptors originated from a man aged 18 to 30 in good health. Some clones in this sample may be carry-over from other donors' samples.

The genes are TRBV19 and TRBJ1-3; D gene uncertain. Trimming took off 3 bases at V and 4 bases at J, with 16 bases between the two ends. Germline V CDR1 and CDR2: LNHDA, SQIVND (reference sequence). This CDR3 has 16 amino acids. CDR3 bases: TGTGCCAGTAGTATGGTTCTCCTCATTGCCGGAAACACCATATATTTT. This translates into CASSMVLLIAGNTIYF.

The chain links TRBV5-8 to TRBJ1-5; no definite D call. The CDR3 loop spans 13 amino acids. V was trimmed by 1 base and J by 5 bases, leaving 7 bases between them. Germline lookup yields CDR1 SGHTS and CDR2 YDEGEE. CDR3 sequence reads: CASSLLRDQPQHF. The CDR3 coding sequence is TGTGCCAGCAGCTTGCTCCGCGATCAGCCCCAGCATTTT.

This clone has more than one count but fewer than ten. The sample has other DNA sequences that encode this CDR3 too. This rearrangement joins TRBV29-1 to TRBJ1-5; 8 positions agree with TRBD1. The CDR3 runs 13 residues. Germline values: CDR1 SQVTM, CDR2 ANQGSEA. V shed 1 base, J shed 6 bases, and the junction held 2 bases outside the gene matches. The CDR3 spells CSVEAGGGQPQHF. The CDR3 bases are TGCAGCGTTGAAGCAGGGGGCGGTCAGCCCCAGCATTTT. Drawing the rest from reference TRBV29-1 and TRBJ1-5, the complete variable domain is SAVISQKPSRDICQRGTSLTIQCQVDSQVTMMFWYRQQPGQSLTLIATANQGSEATYESGFVIDKFPISRPNLTFSTLTVSNMSPEDSSIYLCSVEAGGGQPQHFGDGTRLSIL.

The chain couples TRBV7-6 to TRBJ2-5; D is ambiguous. Deletions cut 8 bases from V and 5 bases from J, with 15 bases between. Germline lookup yields CDR1 SGHVS and CDR2 FNYEAQ. This CDR3 comprises 13 residues. The CDR3 region has the DNA TGTGCCAGCTCCCCCGGCCCTACGGAGACCCAGTACTTC. Its translation: CASSPGPTETQYF.

The chain has TRBV28 and TRBJ2-2; D is perhaps TRBD1 (6 bases). The CDR3 loop spans 15 amino acids. Per the germline V gene, CDR1 is MDHEN and CDR2 is SYDVKM. With 2 bases removed from V and 4 bases from J, the gap between germline ends came to 11 bases. This CDR3 reads CASSLRTVGTGELFF. The CDR3 nucleotides are TGTGCCAGCAGTTTACGGACAGTCGGCACCGGGGAGCTGTTTTTT.

The DNA of the CDR3 is TGTGCCAGCAGCGTTGACAGGGTTTTAGGTCACACTGAAGCTTTCTTT. Protein product: CASSVDRVLGHTEAFF. The chain has TRBV7-9 and TRBJ1-1; TRBD1 agrees at 7 bases. The length of the CDR3 is 16 residues. Germline V lookup: CDR1 SEHNR, CDR2 FQNEAQ (reference sequence). Trimming cost V 5 bases and J 3 bases; bases outside gene matches: 12.

This chain connects TRBV28 to TRBJ1-2; the D gene is possibly TRBD1 (6 bases). Germline V lookup: CDR1 MDHEN, CDR2 SYDVKM. V lost 5 bases and J lost 6, with 16 bases in between. CDR3 size: 14 residues. The CDR3 here is CASSPPGVDDGYTF. The CDR3 coding sequence is TGTGCCAGCAGTCCACCAGGGGTTGACGATGGCTACACCTTC.

This clone was observed once. Additional DNA sequences in this sample encode the identical CDR3. This chain connects TRBV6-5 to TRBJ2-1; a possible D gene is TRBD1 (5 bases). The length of the CDR3 is 14 residues. Trimming left V 2 bases short and J 7 bases short, with 12 bases between. Germline values: CDR1 MNHEY, CDR2 SVGAGI. CDR3 in DNA: TGTGCCAGCAGTTACGTAGGGGTTGGGAATGAGCAGTTCTTC. This codes for CASSYVGVGNEQFF.

This clone was observed a handful of times. This chain links TRBV5-1 with TRBJ1-1; D is possibly TRBD1 (5 bases). The V and J ends lost 0 bases and 7 bases respectively, with 7 bases between them. CDR1 is SGHRS, CDR2 YFSETQ, per germline. The CDR3 covers 12 residues. CDR3 nucleotides: TGCGCCAGCAGCTTGGGAGGGGTTGAAGCTTTCTTT. Translated: CASSLGGVEAFF.

This clone was found once. V gene TRBV25-1 combines with J gene TRBJ1-2; TRBD1 aligns across 7 bases. After removal of 6 bases from V and 6 bases from J, the junction contained 22 bases not matched to a gene. There are 18 residues in the CDR3. Germline V gene sequence: CDR1 MGHDK, CDR2 SYGVNS. The CDR3 spells CASRGASGTAPRMHGYTF. The CDR3 nucleotides read TGTGCCAGCAGAGGAGCATCCGGGACAGCCCCCCGCATGCATGGCTACACCTTC.

The chain employs TRBV6-6 and TRBJ1-5, with unresolved D. Looked up from germline, CDR1 is MNHNY and CDR2 is SVGAGI (reference sequence). V was cut by 0 bases and J by 5 bases, with 8 bases left in between. There are 14 residues in the CDR3. CDR3 amino acids: CASSYSTIYQPQHF. CDR3 coding DNA: TGTGCCAGCAGTTACTCGACGATTTATCAGCCCCAGCATTTT.

V usage is TRBV2 and J usage is TRBJ1-1; no firm D call. This CDR3 is 13 amino acids long. Trimming pared 6 bases from V and 3 bases from J, leaving 11 bases between. Germline CDR1 and CDR2: SNHLY and FYNNEI. As DNA, the CDR3 is TGTGCCAGCAGGCGGGAGGTGGACACTGAAGCTTTCTTT. Encoded protein: CASRREVDTEAFF. The full variable domain, with the rest looked up from reference TRBV2 and TRBJ1-1, is EPEVTQTPSHQVTQMGQEVILRCVPISNHLYFYWYRQILGQKVEFLVSFYNNEISEKSEIFDDQFSVERPDGSNFTLKIRSTKLEDSAMYFCASRREVDTEAFFGQGTRLTVV.

This clone was found once. The V gene is TRBV18, the J gene TRBJ2-3, with 7 bases that match TRBD1. Germline CDR1 and CDR2: KGHSH and LQKENI. V lost 4 bases and J lost 5; bases outside the gene matches: 6. CDR3 size: 14 residues. In nucleotides, the CDR3 is TGTGCCAGCTCACTCGGACAGGCGGGAGATACGCAGTATTTT. Its protein product is CASSLGQAGDTQYF. The full variable domain, completed using reference TRBV18 and TRBJ2-3, is NAGVMQNPRHLVRRRGQEARLRCSPMKGHSHVYWYRQLPEEGLKFMVYLQKENIIDESGMPKERFSAEFPKEGPSILRIQQVVRGDSAAYFCASSLGQAGDTQYFGPGTRLTVL.